One and the same sample provided the 20 T cell receptor beta chains below, sequenced in a study of graft-versus-host responses after intestinal transplantation. The repertoire was sequenced with immunoSEQ multiplex PCR; TCRdb's copy has only in-frame clones and lacks some. Of roughly 46,000 clones in the sample, 85% to 95% were seen once. The source was PBMCs, collected around 800 days after a first intestinal transplant, on the day of a second. The receptors stem from a human patient who received an intestinal transplant, so some T cells may come from the graft donor.

The chain uses TRBV5-1 and TRBJ2-1, with D maybe TRBD1 (6 bases). CDR3 length: 16 residues. The germline gives CDR1 SGHRS, CDR2 YFSETQ. V was cut by 6 bases and J by 5 bases, with 21 bases left in between. CDR3 coding DNA: TGCGCCAGCACTTGGGACATATTTGTTGGGAACAATGAGCAGTTCTTC. Amino acid sequence: CASTWDIFVGNNEQFF.

In this sample, this clone turned up a few times. The chain is built from TRBV5-8 and TRBJ1-4; D is perhaps TRBD1 (6 bases). In germline, CDR1 is SGHTS, CDR2 YDEGEE. V shed 5 bases and J shed 4 bases, with 12 bases lying between them. The CDR3 has 14 residues. CDR3 protein: CASSSGHFNEKLFF. CDR3 DNA sequence: TGTGCCAGCAGTTCGGGACACTTTAATGAAAAACTGTTTTTT.

The chain joins TRBV13 to TRBJ1-4, with D possibly TRBD1 on 6 matching bases. The germline V and J ends were trimmed by 5 bases and 6 bases, with 22 bases remaining between them. The germline V gene encodes CDR1 PRHDT and CDR2 FYEKMQ (reference sequence). This CDR3 spans 17 amino acids. The CDR3 nucleotides read TGTGCCAGCAGCGTAGCTGGGACGGGGGCGCGGGATGAAAAACTGTTTTTT. Encoded protein: CASSVAGTGARDEKLFF.

V is TRBV6-9 and J is TRBJ2-1; possibly TRBD1 for D (6 bases). The V gene's germline CDR1 is MNHGY and CDR2 SVAAGI. The CDR3 extends over 16 amino acids. V was pared by 5 bases and J by 4 bases, with 18 bases between. In DNA, the CDR3 is TGTGCCAGCAGTCCTGCCACCGGGACATCTTACAATGAGCAGTTCTTC. Encoded protein: CASSPATGTSYNEQFF.

This chain joins TRBV11-3 and TRBJ2-5; 9 bases agree with TRBD2. Unmatched junction bases numbered 5, after V lost 1 base and J lost 2 bases. The germline CDR1 and CDR2 sequences are SGHNT and YENEEA. The CDR3 spans 16 residues. This chain's CDR3 is CASSLGWTSEQETQYF. Written as DNA, the CDR3 is TGTGCCAGCAGCTTAGGGTGGACTAGCGAGCAAGAGACCCAGTACTTC.

This clone was seen just once. This chain connects TRBV27 to TRBJ1-4; TRBD1 matches 9 bases. The V segment lost 5 bases and the J segment 8 bases; nucleotides outside the gene matches: 9. Germline values: CDR1 MNHEY, CDR2 SMNVEV (reference sequence). CDR3 size: 15 residues. The CDR3 loop is CASSLLGTGTEKLFF. As DNA, the CDR3 is TGTGCCAGCAGTCTCCTGGGGACAGGGACCGAAAAACTGTTTTTT. Based on the CDR3 plus reference TRBV27 and TRBJ1-4, the full variable domain is EAQVTQNPRYLITVTGKKLTVTCSQNMNHEYMSWYRQDPGLGLRQIYYSMNVEVTDKGDVPEGYKVSRKEKRNFPLILESPSPNQTSLYFCASSLLGTGTEKLFFGSGTQLSVL.

The chain carries TRBV5-1 and TRBJ1-2, with 8 bases lining up with TRBD1. The CDR3 contains 14 residues. Looked up from germline, CDR1 is SGHRS and CDR2 is YFSETQ. With 4 bases clipped from V and 3 bases from J, the junction kept 5 bases outside the gene matches. The CDR3 bases are TGCGCCAGCAGCGCCCTGACAGGGGACTATGGCTACACCTTC. Translating gives CASSALTGDYGYTF.

CDR3 residues: CASSSGVEQYF. The CDR3 bases are TGTGCCAGCAGCTCGGGGGTCGAGCAGTACTTC. This sequence joins TRBV5-6 and TRBJ2-7, with D perhaps matching TRBD2 (6 bases). Germline CDR1 reads SGHDT; CDR2 reads YYEEEE. V was shortened by 3 bases and J by 6 bases, with 7 bases between the two germline ends. There are 11 residues in the CDR3.

The chain joins TRBV18 to TRBJ2-1, with no clear D. The CDR3 contains 15 residues. Germline CDR1 reads KGHSH; CDR2 reads LQKENI. V lost 2 bases, J lost 1 base, and 9 bases lay in between. CDR3 loop: CASSPRALSYNEQFF. As DNA, the CDR3 is TGTGCCAGCTCACCAAGGGCCTTGTCCTACAATGAGCAGTTCTTC.

V and J are TRBV14 and TRBJ1-4; D is perhaps TRBD1 (5 bases). Trimming took off 1 base at V and 2 bases at J, with 11 bases between the two ends. Per the germline V gene, CDR1 is SGHDN and CDR2 is FVKESK. The CDR3 consists of 16 residues. The CDR3 is CASSQAKGRTNEKLFF. In nucleotides, the CDR3 is TGTGCCAGCAGCCAAGCAAAGGGGAGGACTAATGAAAAACTGTTTTTT. Based on the CDR3 plus reference TRBV14 and TRBJ1-4, the full variable domain is EAGVTQFPSHSVIEKGQTVTLRCDPISGHDNLYWYRRVMGKEIKFLLHFVKESKQDESGMPNNRFLAERTGGTYSTLKVQPAELEDSGVYFCASSQAKGRTNEKLFFGSGTQLSVL.

This rearrangement joins TRBV12-5 to TRBJ1-2, with D possibly matching TRBD1 (5 bases). CDR1 LGHNT and CDR2 FRNRAP come from the germline V gene. V was clipped by 6 bases and J by 2 bases, with 13 bases between them. CDR3 length: 14 residues. CDR3: CASGPGPINYGYTF. The CDR3 DNA sequence: TGTGCTAGTGGGCCGGGACCAATAAACTATGGCTACACCTTC.

This chain uses TRBV5-1 with TRBJ1-5; 7 bases are shared with TRBD1. J was trimmed by 9 bases and V by 7 bases; bases with no gene match: 13. The CDR3 is 14 residues long. Germline CDR1 is SGHRS and CDR2 is YFSETQ. The CDR3 region has the DNA TGCGCCAGCTTAGGGACAGCCCCAATCGGGCCCCAGCATTTT. It translates to CASLGTAPIGPQHF. Using reference TRBV5-1 and TRBJ1-5 for the parts outside the CDR3, the full variable domain is KAGVTQTPRYLIKTRGQQVTLSCSPISGHRSVSWYQQTPGQGLQFLFEYFSETQRNKGNFPGRFSGRQFSNSRSEMNVSTLELGDSALYLCASLGTAPIGPQHFGDGTRLSIL.

About this clone: The sample carries other DNA sequences with the same CDR3. The chain carries TRBV6-5 and TRBJ2-3; perhaps TRBD2 as D (6 bases). Germline CDR1 and CDR2: MNHEY and SVGAGI. The CDR3 consists of 12 residues. The germline V and J ends were trimmed by 2 bases and 12 bases, with 12 bases remaining between them. CDR3 nucleotides: TGTGCCAGCAGTTACCGGACGGGGGATCAGTATTTT. Translating it yields CASSYRTGDQYF.

V usage is TRBV28 and J usage is TRBJ2-3; D remains ambiguous. The germline V and J ends were trimmed by 1 base and 6 bases, with 11 bases remaining between them. This CDR3 has 14 amino acids. The germline CDR1 and CDR2 sequences are MDHEN and SYDVKM. DNA for the CDR3: TGTGCCAGCAGTTTATCTGGCGCTGGCGATACGCAGTATTTT. Its translation: CASSLSGAGDTQYF.

The chain joins TRBV7-8 to TRBJ2-5, with 7 nucleotides matching TRBD2. The closer fit of TRBJ2-7 to the DNA end suggests the J call may be wrong. CDR1 is SGHVS and CDR2 is FQNEAQ in the germline V gene. This CDR3 has 15 amino acids. CDR3 protein: CASSLEPGEGYEQYF. In DNA, the CDR3 is TGTGCCAGCAGCTTAGAACCGGGGGAGGGCTACGAGCAGTACTTC.

The chain carries TRBV7-9 and TRBJ2-7; D remains ambiguous. V lost 4 bases and J lost 2, with 3 bases in between. CDR1 and CDR2 from the germline V gene are SEHNR and FQNEAQ (reference sequence). The CDR3 sequence is 11 residues long. CDR3 DNA sequence: TGTGCCAGCAGCTCCACCTACGAGCAGTACTTC. Translated: CASSSTYEQYF.

The chain carries TRBV2 and TRBJ2-1; 13 positions match TRBD2. The germline gives CDR1 SNHLY, CDR2 FYNNEI. The CDR3 sequence is 18 residues long. Germline trimming cut 0 bases from V and 5 bases from J; bases unmatched to any gene: 7. This chain's CDR3 is CASSEALRLAGGNNEQFF. Here the CDR3 DNA reads TGTGCCAGCAGTGAAGCTCTTAGACTAGCGGGAGGAAACAATGAGCAGTTCTTC.

The chain employs TRBV28 and TRBJ2-3; no definite D call. The V end was cut by 1 base, the J end by 6 bases, with 8 bases between. Germline V CDR1 and CDR2: MDHEN, SYDVKM. This CDR3 spans 13 amino acids. The CDR3 DNA reads as TGTGCCAGCAGTTTATTCATAAGGGATACGCAGTATTTT. It specifies CASSLFIRDTQYF.

V and J are TRBV6-5 and TRBJ2-7; the D is unclear. The CDR3 extends over 14 amino acids. Germline CDR1 and CDR2: MNHEY and SVGAGI. V was trimmed by 2 bases and J by 4 bases, leaving 12 bases between them. The chain's CDR3 is CASSYASGAYEQYF. DNA for the CDR3: TGTGCCAGCAGTTACGCATCCGGTGCATACGAGCAGTACTTC.

The chain recombines TRBV18 with TRBJ2-5; no clear D gene. Trimming removed 4 bases at V and 1 base at J, with 7 bases between. The CDR3 length is 13 residues. Germline loops: CDR1 KGHSH, CDR2 LQKENI. The CDR3 sequence is CASSQGFQETQYF. The CDR3, as DNA: TGTGCCAGCTCACAGGGCTTCCAAGAGACCCAGTACTTC.